What follows describes a single T cell receptor (beta chain). The CDR3 runs 16 residues. The germline gives CDR1 SNHLY, CDR2 FYNNEI. Unmatched junction bases numbered 12, after V lost 6 bases and J lost 5 bases. This sample was included in a study of blood T cell repertoires in COVID-19. The overall study: Both acute and convalescent COVID-19 samples were obtained from the United States, Italy and Spain.

Original processing methods: Reference gene primer amplification in the assay estimated nucleated cell counts. Using immunoSEQ multiplex PCR, the repertoire was profiled, and TCRdb retains in-frame clones only, with some absent. The V and J calls and clone size were taken over from that table, and D and trimming were inferred from the DNA. The table lists approximately 150,000 clones, 84% of them singletons, with approximately 5% in the top ten. Input material: peripheral blood. The chain uses TRBV2 and TRBJ2-2; 7 positions agree with TRBD1. This receptor was taken from a human donor in a cohort sampled during active COVID-19. CDR3 in DNA: TGTGCCAGCAGCCTCCTGAGTCAGGGGGTAACCGGGGAGCTGTTTTTT. It encodes CASSLLSQGVTGELFF.